The rows below give T cell receptor beta chains drawn from one sample of a study of T cells in Graves' hyperthyroidism and ophthalmopathy. TCRdb itself ran the multiplex PCR reads through MiXCR, one entry per CDR3 protein. Among under 450,000 distinct CDR3 sequences, roughly 14% were seen once, and the ten largest hold under 25%. The specimen was blood. The source is a man aged 25-45 years with Graves' hyperthyroidism that later progressed to Graves' ophthalmopathy. Each CDR3 is given with its conserved first and last residue. A D gene is named only where the DNA matches it firmly. The size entry is marked missing in some rows and otherwise reads once, few, many or a size class.

>TRBJ2-1|many|TRBV20-1|15|TRBD2
TGCAGTGCCACCCCCGCAGCGGGGGGGCTTAATGAGCAGTTCTTC
CSATPAAGGLNEQFF
>TRBJ2-7|many|TRBV7-2|14|.
TGTGCCAGCAGCTTAGAGCCAGCGGTCTACGAGCAGTACTTC
CASSLEPAVYEQYF
>TRBJ2-7|many|TRBV6-1|15|.
TGTGCCAGCAGTGTGGGGACGACTCCCACCTACGAGCAGTACTTC
CASSVGTTPTYEQYF
>TRBJ1-5|many|TRBV10-3|14|.
TGTGCCATCAATATGCCGGGTTCGGACCAGCCCCAGCATTTT
CAINMPGSDQPQHF
>TRBJ1-1|few|TRBV24-1|13|.
TGTGCCACCAGTGAAACAGGAGGTAGGGTTGCTTTCTTT
CATSETGGRVAFF
>TRBJ1-1|few|TRBV19|15|TRBD1
TGTGCCAGTACCCAGGGGGGCAGGGGGAACACTGAAGCTTTCTTT
CASTQGGRGNTEAFF
>TRBJ2-1|many|TRBV12-3/TRBV12-4|13|TRBD1
TGTGCCAGCAGTTGGGGGACAGCTAATGAGCAGTTCTTC
CASSWGTANEQFF
>TRBJ2-1|few|TRBV13|16|TRBD2
TGTGCCAGCAGCTTAGGCCTACGGGGGGGCGGGAATGAGCAGTTCTTC
CASSLGLRGGGNEQFF
>TRBJ1-5|many|TRBV28|11|.
TGTGCCAGCAGTTTGGGCATGCCCCAGCATTTT
CASSLGMPQHF
>TRBJ2-1|many|TRBV10-3|16|TRBD2
TGTGCCATCAGTGAGGATCAAGCGGGGGGGAGGAATGAGCAGTTCTTC
CAISEDQAGGRNEQFF
>TRBJ1-4|few|TRBV20-1|13|.
TGCAGTGCTGAGCCATTGGGTAATGAAAAACTGTTTTTT
CSAEPLGNEKLFF
>TRBJ2-1|.|TRBV5-1|14|.
TGCGCCAGCAATGTTGGATGGGACTACAATGAGCAGTTCTTC
CASNVGWDYNEQFF
>TRBJ2-5|many|TRBV10-2|13|.
TGCGCCAGCAGTGACAAGGGTAGGGAGACCCAGTACTTC
CASSDKGRETQYF
>TRBJ2-7|.|TRBV13|16|TRBD1
TGTGCCAGCAGCTTCTCCGGGACAGGGGGCTTCAACGAGCAGTACTTC
CASSFSGTGGFNEQYF
>TRBJ1-1|many|TRBV5-5|13|.
TGTGCCAGCAGCTTGTGGGGGAACACTGAAGCTTTCTTT
CASSLWGNTEAFF
>TRBJ1-6|.|TRBV27|16|.
TGTGCCAGCAGTTTGGACGGGCTATCCTATAATTCACCCCTCCACTTT
CASSLDGLSYNSPLHF
>TRBJ2-1|few|TRBV12-3/TRBV12-4|15|TRBD1
TGTGCCAGCAGTCCCGCCCGGGACAGCGACAATGAGCAGTTCTTC
CASSPARDSDNEQFF
>TRBJ2-7|few|TRBV14|14|TRBD1
TGTGCCAGCAGTTTCGCAGGGGGCTGGTACGAGCAGTACTTC
CASSFAGGWYEQYF
>TRBJ2-1|.|TRBV19|16|TRBD1
TGTGCCAGTAGTTCCCAGGACAGGGGGTTCTGGAATGAGCAGTTCTTC
CASSSQDRGFWNEQFF
>TRBJ2-7|few|TRBV7-9|13|.
TGTGCCAGCAGCTTGTATGCTAGAGGCGAGCAGTACTTC
CASSLYARGEQYF
>TRBJ1-1|.|TRBV6-1|14|TRBD1
TGTGCCAGCGAGGGGACAGGGGAAACGACTGAAGCTTTCTTT
CASEGTGETTEAFF
>TRBJ2-5|many|TRBV11-2|12|TRBD1
TGTGCCAGCAGGGGACAGTTGGAGACCCAGTACTTC
CASRGQLETQYF
>TRBJ2-7|.|TRBV10-3|10|.
TGTGCGATTGGGTCCTACGAGCAGTACTTC
CAIGSYEQYF
>TRBJ1-1|many|TRBV11-2|15|.
TGTGCCAGCAGCTTAGTAGGACCTGCAGGGACTGAAGCTTTCTTT
CASSLVGPAGTEAFF
>TRBJ2-7|many|TRBV27|16|.
TGTGCCAGCAGGCCGAGACCGGGACAAACCCCCTACGAGCAGTACTTC
CASRPRPGQTPYEQYF
>TRBJ2-3|many|TRBV5-1|16|TRBD2
TGCGCCAGCAGCTCCCGCGGAGCGGGGGGCCCAGATACGCAGTATTTT
CASSSRGAGGPDTQYF
>TRBJ2-1|.|TRBV30|14|.
TGTGCCTGGAGTGCGAGGGGGACCTGGAATGAGCAGTTCTTC
CAWSARGTWNEQFF
>TRBJ1-2|few|TRBV7-9|15|.
TGTGCCAGCAGCTTGTGGAGGGGCGCCGACTATGGCTACACCTTC
CASSLWRGADYGYTF
>TRBJ2-5|.|TRBV28|16|.
TGTGCCAGCAGTTCAAGACAGGTCCTGCGCCTCCAGACCCAGTACTTC
CASSSRQVLRLQTQYF
>TRBJ1-4|.|TRBV3-1|15|TRBD1
TGTGCCAGCAGCCAAGCCGGGACAGGGAAGGAAAAACTGTTTTTT
CASSQAGTGKEKLFF
>TRBJ2-3|many|TRBV7-9|12|.
TGTGCCAGCAGCGAAACAGGTGATACGCAGTATTTT
CASSETGDTQYF
>TRBJ2-5|.|TRBV3-1|15|.
TGTGCCAGCAGCCACCTCAAGGGGGGTCAAGAGACCCAGTACTTC
CASSHLKGGQETQYF
>TRBJ2-2|.|TRBV9|16|.
TGTGCCAGCAGCGTAATAGGCAGGGAAGAGGCCGGGGAGCTGTTTTTT
CASSVIGREEAGELFF
>TRBJ1-2|many|TRBV7-2|14|TRBD1
TGTGCCAGCAGCGCACCGGACAGGAACTATGGCTACACCTTC
CASSAPDRNYGYTF
>TRBJ2-7|few|TRBV10-2|12|.
TGCGCCAGCGGGGGGGCGTCCTACGAGCAGTACTTC
CASGGASYEQYF